These T cell receptor beta chains were read from a single sample in a study of CD8+ T cells in alopecia areata. TCRdb's copy holds only in-frame clones and misses some; the assay was immunoSEQ multiplex PCR. The sample lists approximately 170,000 clones, less than 80% occurring once. The sequenced sample was CD4+ T cells sorted from blood, obtained at week 24, from a patient treated with tofacitinib. The receptors were gathered from a human donor with alopecia areata. Each CDR3 is given with its conserved first and last residue. A D gene is named only where the DNA matches it firmly. Rows give clone size only sometimes, using once, few, many, or a class for an expanded clone.

d_call: TRBD1; j_call: TRBJ1-5; v_call: TRBV2; clone_size: -; cdr3_nt: TGTGCCAGCAGTGCCCGGACAGGGAACAATCAGCCCCAGCATTTT; cdr3_aa: CASSARTGNNQPQHF
d_call: -; j_call: TRBJ2-5; v_call: TRBV5-1; clone_size: -; cdr3_nt: TGCGCCAGCAGCTTGGAAAACCCCCAAGAGACCCAGTACTTC; cdr3_aa: CASSLENPQETQYF
d_call: -; j_call: TRBJ2-1; v_call: TRBV5-1; clone_size: -; cdr3_nt: TGCGCCAGCAGCCAAGGACAGTCCTACAATGAGCAGTTCTTC; cdr3_aa: CASSQGQSYNEQFF
d_call: -; j_call: TRBJ1-1; v_call: TRBV30; clone_size: -; cdr3_nt: TGTGCCTGGAGTTTACCCCGGTTGCGAACTGAAGCTTTCTTT; cdr3_aa: CAWSLPRLRTEAFF
d_call: -; j_call: TRBJ2-3; v_call: TRBV4-1; clone_size: -; cdr3_nt: TGCGCCAGCAGCCAAGTCAGAGACACAGATACGCAGTATTTT; cdr3_aa: CASSQVRDTDTQYF
d_call: -; j_call: TRBJ1-1; v_call: TRBV29-1; clone_size: -; cdr3_nt: TGCAGCGTTGAAGGATTACCGAACACTGAAGCTTTCTTT; cdr3_aa: CSVEGLPNTEAFF
d_call: -; j_call: TRBJ2-1; v_call: TRBV30; clone_size: -; cdr3_nt: TGTGCCTGGAGTGTACTTGCGGGGGAGCAGTTCTTC; cdr3_aa: CAWSVLAGEQFF
d_call: -; j_call: TRBJ2-5; v_call: TRBV27; clone_size: -; cdr3_nt: TGTGCCAGCAGCCGGGCCCTGGGGGAGACCCAGTACTTC; cdr3_aa: CASSRALGETQYF
d_call: TRBD1; j_call: TRBJ2-3; v_call: TRBV4-2; clone_size: few; cdr3_nt: TGTGCCAGCAGCTCGGATCGACAGGGTCAGTATTTT; cdr3_aa: CASSSDRQGQYF
d_call: TRBD2; j_call: TRBJ2-7; v_call: TRBV4-2; clone_size: few; cdr3_nt: TGTGCCAGCAGCCAAGATCGTGGCTTGGGCGTAGCGGGGGGTGGCGAGCAGTACTTC; cdr3_aa: CASSQDRGLGVAGGGEQYF
d_call: -; j_call: TRBJ1-2; v_call: TRBV7-2; clone_size: few; cdr3_nt: TGTGCCAGCAGCTCATGGCGGCCAGGCGATGGCTACACCTTC; cdr3_aa: CASSSWRPGDGYTF
d_call: TRBD1; j_call: TRBJ1-5; v_call: TRBV5-6; clone_size: -; cdr3_nt: TGTGCCAGCAGCTTACAGGGGGCTGTATATCAGCCCCAGCATTTT; cdr3_aa: CASSLQGAVYQPQHF
d_call: TRBD1; j_call: TRBJ1-5; v_call: TRBV28; clone_size: few; cdr3_nt: TGTGCCAGCAGGCTTGGACAGGGGAGCAATCAGCCCCAGCATTTT; cdr3_aa: CASRLGQGSNQPQHF
d_call: TRBD2; j_call: TRBJ2-7; v_call: TRBV19; clone_size: -; cdr3_nt: TGTGCCAGTAGTCTGACTAGCGTCCGCGAGCAGTACTTC; cdr3_aa: CASSLTSVREQYF
d_call: TRBD2; j_call: TRBJ2-7; v_call: TRBV28; clone_size: -; cdr3_nt: TGTGCCAGCAGTTCCCCCCCAGGGACTAGACAGCAGTACTTC; cdr3_aa: CASSSPPGTRQQYF
d_call: TRBD1; j_call: TRBJ1-6; v_call: TRBV7-9; clone_size: -; cdr3_nt: TGTGCCAGCAGCTTACACAGGGGGGATTCACCCCTCCACTTT; cdr3_aa: CASSLHRGDSPLHF
d_call: -; j_call: TRBJ1-5; v_call: TRBV29-1; clone_size: -; cdr3_nt: TGCAGCGCCGGAGAAATGGGAAATCAGCCCCAGCATTTT; cdr3_aa: CSAGEMGNQPQHF
d_call: -; j_call: TRBJ1-2; v_call: TRBV25-1; clone_size: -; cdr3_nt: TGTGCCAGCAGTACGACAGGCGGCTACACCTTC; cdr3_aa: CASSTTGGYTF
d_call: TRBD1; j_call: TRBJ2-1; v_call: TRBV2; clone_size: -; cdr3_nt: TGTGCCAGCAGTCAGGACAGGGGCTCCTACAATGAGCAGTTCTTC; cdr3_aa: CASSQDRGSYNEQFF
d_call: -; j_call: TRBJ1-1; v_call: TRBV5-6; clone_size: -; cdr3_nt: TGTGCTCGAATGGTGTCTTTCTTT; cdr3_aa: CARMVSFF
d_call: TRBD1; j_call: TRBJ2-7; v_call: TRBV5-6; clone_size: few; cdr3_nt: TGTGCCAGCAGCACCGCGGGACAGGGGATTTACGAGCAGTACTTC; cdr3_aa: CASSTAGQGIYEQYF
d_call: -; j_call: TRBJ1-2; v_call: TRBV9; clone_size: -; cdr3_nt: TGTGCCAGCAGCGTAGACAACTATGGCTACACCTTC; cdr3_aa: CASSVDNYGYTF
d_call: -; j_call: TRBJ2-2; v_call: TRBV7-3; clone_size: -; cdr3_nt: TGTGCCAGCAGCTTATACCACACCGGGGAGCTGTTTTTT; cdr3_aa: CASSLYHTGELFF
d_call: -; j_call: TRBJ2-3; v_call: TRBV7-2; clone_size: -; cdr3_nt: TGTGCCAGCAGCCTTAAACTGGAGGGGCTTGGGCACACAGATACGCAGTATTTT; cdr3_aa: CASSLKLEGLGHTDTQYF
d_call: -; j_call: TRBJ2-7; v_call: TRBV7-6; clone_size: few; cdr3_nt: TGTGCCAGCAGGTCTGGGACAACTACCTACGAGCAGTACTTC; cdr3_aa: CASRSGTTTYEQYF
d_call: -; j_call: TRBJ1-5; v_call: TRBV7-8; clone_size: -; cdr3_nt: TGTGCCAGCAGCCCCGCCGGCGGGGGAGGCAATCAGCCCCAGCATTTT; cdr3_aa: CASSPAGGGGNQPQHF
d_call: TRBD2; j_call: TRBJ2-1; v_call: TRBV23-1; clone_size: few; cdr3_nt: TGCGCCAGCAGCCAGCGACTAGCGGCCTACAATGAGCAGTTCTTC; cdr3_aa: CASSQRLAAYNEQFF
d_call: TRBD1; j_call: TRBJ2-7; v_call: TRBV4-1; clone_size: few; cdr3_nt: TGCGCCAGCAGCCAAACTCCAGGGGGCGAGCAGTACTTC; cdr3_aa: CASSQTPGGEQYF
d_call: -; j_call: TRBJ2-7; v_call: TRBV30; clone_size: -; cdr3_nt: TGTGCCTGGAGTGTATCAGGCATGACCTACGAGCAGTACTTC; cdr3_aa: CAWSVSGMTYEQYF
d_call: -; j_call: TRBJ2-1; v_call: TRBV29-1; clone_size: -; cdr3_nt: TGCAGCGTTGAAGGAGTCGGCCCCTGGAATGAGCAGTTCTTC; cdr3_aa: CSVEGVGPWNEQFF
d_call: TRBD1; j_call: TRBJ1-2; v_call: TRBV15; clone_size: many; cdr3_nt: TGTGCCACCAGCAGGCGGACAGGGCAGGGCTACACCTTC; cdr3_aa: CATSRRTGQGYTF
d_call: -; j_call: TRBJ2-1; v_call: TRBV14; clone_size: few; cdr3_nt: TGTGCCAGCAGCCACTACTGGGAGACAGGCAATGAGCAGTTCTTC; cdr3_aa: CASSHYWETGNEQFF
d_call: -; j_call: TRBJ2-7; v_call: TRBV2; clone_size: -; cdr3_nt: TGTGCCAGCAGTGACAACAGCTACGAGCAGTACTTC; cdr3_aa: CASSDNSYEQYF
d_call: TRBD2; j_call: TRBJ2-1; v_call: TRBV15; clone_size: -; cdr3_nt: TGTGCCACCAGCAGAATATGGGACTACCAAGCCTACAATGAGCAGTTCTTC; cdr3_aa: CATSRIWDYQAYNEQFF
d_call: -; j_call: TRBJ1-2; v_call: TRBV29-1; clone_size: -; cdr3_nt: TGCAGCGTTGCAGGTCGGGCCCATGGAGGCTACACCTTC; cdr3_aa: CSVAGRAHGGYTF
d_call: TRBD1; j_call: TRBJ2-2; v_call: TRBV7-3; clone_size: -; cdr3_nt: TGTGCCAGCAGCTCCTCCCCAGGGGGCGTAGGCACCGGGGAGCTGTTTTTT; cdr3_aa: CASSSSPGGVGTGELFF
d_call: -; j_call: TRBJ2-5; v_call: TRBV5-1; clone_size: -; cdr3_nt: TGCGCCAGCAGCCCAGGGAGCCAAGAGACCCAGTACTTC; cdr3_aa: CASSPGSQETQYF
d_call: TRBD1; j_call: TRBJ1-5; v_call: TRBV18; clone_size: -; cdr3_nt: TGTGCCAGCTCACCAACCCACAGGGGAGGTCAGCCCCAGCATTTT; cdr3_aa: CASSPTHRGGQPQHF
d_call: -; j_call: TRBJ1-2; v_call: TRBV28; clone_size: -; cdr3_nt: TGTGCCAGCAGTTTATCAGGGGTAGGCTACACCTTC; cdr3_aa: CASSLSGVGYTF
d_call: -; j_call: TRBJ2-7; v_call: TRBV5-1; clone_size: -; cdr3_nt: TGCGCCAGCAGCTTTGGAGCCGCCCCTCCCTACGAGCAGTACTTC; cdr3_aa: CASSFGAAPPYEQYF
d_call: TRBD2; j_call: TRBJ2-7; v_call: TRBV6-5; clone_size: -; cdr3_nt: TGTGCCAGCAGCTCGGGACTAGCTAGCTACGAGCAGTACTTC; cdr3_aa: CASSSGLASYEQYF
d_call: TRBD1; j_call: TRBJ1-1; v_call: TRBV29-1; clone_size: -; cdr3_nt: TGCAGCGTTGAGACAGGGCTAGACACTGAAGCTTTCTTT; cdr3_aa: CSVETGLDTEAFF
d_call: -; j_call: TRBJ2-2; v_call: TRBV27; clone_size: -; cdr3_nt: TGTGCCAGCAGTTTATCCCCCAGCTACACCGGGGAGCTGTTTTTT; cdr3_aa: CASSLSPSYTGELFF
d_call: TRBD1; j_call: TRBJ1-1; v_call: TRBV5-1; clone_size: -; cdr3_nt: TGCGCCAGCAGCGGAACGACAGGGGCTAACACTGAAGCTTTCTTT; cdr3_aa: CASSGTTGANTEAFF
d_call: TRBD2; j_call: TRBJ2-5; v_call: TRBV6-5; clone_size: few; cdr3_nt: TGTGCCAGCAATCGACTAGCGGGGGGGGGAGAGACCCAGTACTTC; cdr3_aa: CASNRLAGGGETQYF
d_call: -; j_call: TRBJ1-5; v_call: TRBV30; clone_size: -; cdr3_nt: TGTGCCTGGAGTGTTTTTCCAGGGAACAATCAGCCCCAGCATTTT; cdr3_aa: CAWSVFPGNNQPQHF
d_call: -; j_call: TRBJ2-3; v_call: TRBV9; clone_size: once; cdr3_nt: TGTGCCAGCAGCCTAACCGTGGCAGATACGCAGTATTTT; cdr3_aa: CASSLTVADTQYF
d_call: -; j_call: TRBJ2-5; v_call: TRBV20-1; clone_size: -; cdr3_nt: TGCAGTGCCCTGTATGAGACCCAGTACTTC; cdr3_aa: CSALYETQYF
d_call: TRBD2; j_call: TRBJ2-7; v_call: TRBV7-9; clone_size: -; cdr3_nt: TGTGCCAGCAGCTTATCAGCGGGGGGGCGCTACGAGCAGTACTTC; cdr3_aa: CASSLSAGGRYEQYF
d_call: TRBD1; j_call: TRBJ2-1; v_call: TRBV4-2; clone_size: -; cdr3_nt: TGTGCCAGCAGCCAAACAGGGGGCGCGTACAATGAGCAGTTCTTC; cdr3_aa: CASSQTGGAYNEQFF
d_call: -; j_call: TRBJ1-2; v_call: TRBV6-5; clone_size: -; cdr3_nt: TGTGCCAGCACCCTCGGAGAGGGAGGCTATGGCTACACCTTC; cdr3_aa: CASTLGEGGYGYTF
d_call: TRBD2; j_call: TRBJ2-1; v_call: TRBV19; clone_size: -; cdr3_nt: TGTGCCAGTAGTAAACTAGCGGGGGGTCTAAATGAGCAGTTCTTC; cdr3_aa: CASSKLAGGLNEQFF